The present T cell receptor (beta chain) was sequenced within a study of cytomegalovirus exposure and HLA in healthy donors. This clone was picked up a small number of times. With 60 Vbeta and 13 Jbeta primers, the PCR was carried out. This table comes from immunoSEQ multiplex PCR, and its TCRdb copy is limited to in-frame clones, with some not included. The sample holds about 98,000 clones, roughly three quarters seen once. V shed 5 bases, J shed 4 bases, and the junction held 2 bases outside the gene matches. The CDR3 length is 12 residues. The germline V gene has CDR1 SQVTM and CDR2 ANQGSEA. The sequence was collected from a man aged 35 to 55 in good health and CMV-seronegative. This chain uses TRBV29-1 with TRBJ2-3, with TRBD2 matching 8 bases. Sample: PBMCs. For the CDR3, the DNA is TGCAGCGTTTTACTAGCGGCAGATACGCAGTATTTT. Translation: CSVLLAADTQYF.